Following are 30 T cell receptor beta chains from one sample sequenced in a study of beta chain features in type 1 diabetes. Every isolated RNA sample was fully reverse transcribed, so sequencing captured expressed TCRB transcripts. Profiling relied on immunoSEQ multiplex PCR, and the TCRdb table lists in-frame clones only, not all of them. The sample carries roughly 250,000 clones, around 20% recorded once. Study-wide findings and caveats: Shorter TCRB CDR3s, moderately but significantly so, marked every one of the four CD4+ subsets in Type 1 diabetes patients.

No antigen has been assigned to these receptors. The sequenced material came from naive CD4+ T cells from blood. The receptor source for this set is a middle-aged woman with type 1 diabetes.

This clone has just a few counts. The chain combines TRBV29-1 with TRBJ2-5; 8 nucleotides agree with TRBD1. CDR1 and CDR2 (germline): SQVTM, ANQGSEA. V dropped 6 bases and J dropped 2; count of bases not matched to a gene: 5. The CDR3 runs 13 residues. The CDR3 protein is CSVSDRAQETQYF. The CDR3 DNA is TGCAGCGTATCGGACAGGGCGCAAGAGACCCAGTACTTC.

The rearrangement uses TRBV27 and TRBJ2-7; TRBD1 matches 7 bases. The CDR3 totals 13 residues. J lost 2 bases, V lost 6 bases, and 4 bases had no gene match. Germline V gives CDR1 MNHEY, CDR2 SMNVEV (reference sequence). The CDR3 DNA sequence: TGTGCCAGCAGCCGTGACAGGGCCTACGAGCAGTACTTC. It is translated as CASSRDRAYEQYF.

This rearrangement joins TRBV30 to TRBJ2-2; no clear D gene. The V and J ends lost 0 bases and 4 bases respectively, with 9 bases between them. The CDR3 loop spans 14 amino acids. CDR1 and CDR2 (germline): GTSNPN, SVGIG (reference sequence). The CDR3 bases are TGTGCCTGGAGTGTCACTGGAGTCACCGGGGAGCTGTTTTTT. Translating it yields CAWSVTGVTGELFF. The full variable domain, rest sourced from reference TRBV30 and TRBJ2-2, is SQTIHQWPATLVQPVGSPLSLECTVEGTSNPNLYWYRQAAGRGLQLLFYSVGIGQISSEVPQNLSASRPQDRQFILSSKKLLLSDSGFYLCAWSVTGVTGELFFGEGSRLTVL.

V gene TRBV4-3 combines with J gene TRBJ2-4; 7 bases align to TRBD1. Trimming took 4 bases from V and 8 from J; bases not matched to a gene: 14. The CDR3 has 16 amino acids. From germline, CDR1 is LGHNA and CDR2 YSLEER. The CDR3 loop is CASSRGGQPNVDIQYF. The CDR3 coding sequence is TGCGCCAGCAGCCGAGGGGGACAGCCTAACGTGGACATTCAGTACTTC.

The V call is TRBV29-1, the J call TRBJ1-1; D remains unclear. This CDR3 spans 10 amino acids. The germline gives CDR1 SQVTM, CDR2 ANQGSEA. V dropped 5 bases and J dropped 5 bases, with 6 bases sitting between them. CDR3 coding DNA: TGCAGCGTTTCAGAAACTGAAGCTTTCTTT. Amino acid sequence: CSVSETEAFF.

This clone was counted only a few times. V is TRBV30 and J is TRBJ2-3, with 8 bases aligning to TRBD2. The germline gives CDR1 GTSNPN, CDR2 SVGIG (reference sequence). Losses at the gene ends were 2 bases for V and 2 bases for J; bases not matched to a gene: 6. The CDR3 length is 15 residues. The CDR3 DNA follows: TGTGCCTGGAGTTCCCTAGCGGGTTCCACAGATACGCAGTATTTT. Encoded protein: CAWSSLAGSTDTQYF.

This clone was detected a few times. The chain combines TRBV5-6 with TRBJ1-2, with no clear D. The germline V and J ends were trimmed by 3 bases and 1 base, with 13 bases remaining between them. Germline CDR1 and CDR2: SGHDT and YYEEEE. The CDR3 has 15 residues. The CDR3 protein is CASSSLGRGNYGYTF. CDR3 nucleotide sequence: TGTGCCAGCAGCTCCCTGGGCCGGGGTAACTATGGCTACACCTTC.

The rearrangement uses TRBV5-1 and TRBJ2-5; D is ambiguous. V was pared by 3 bases and J by 5 bases, with 17 bases between. This CDR3 is 15 amino acids long. In germline, CDR1 is SGHRS, CDR2 YFSETQ. The CDR3 reads CASSSAQGARETQYF. The CDR3 coding sequence is TGCGCCAGCAGCTCCGCTCAAGGAGCAAGGGAGACCCAGTACTTC. Drawing the rest from reference TRBV5-1 and TRBJ2-5, the complete variable domain is KAGVTQTPRYLIKTRGQQVTLSCSPISGHRSVSWYQQTPGQGLQFLFEYFSETQRNKGNFPGRFSGRQFSNSRSEMNVSTLELGDSALYLCASSSAQGARETQYFGPGTRLLVL.

The chain employs TRBV2 and TRBJ2-5; maybe TRBD2 (5 bases). V dropped 5 bases and J dropped 4 bases, with 14 bases sitting between them. There are 14 residues in the CDR3. Per the germline V gene, CDR1 is SNHLY and CDR2 is FYNNEI. The chain's CDR3 is CASSRTWGVETQYF. The CDR3, as DNA: TGTGCCAGCAGTCGAACGTGGGGAGTAGAGACCCAGTACTTC.

J is TRBJ2-7 and V is TRBV5-4; TRBD2 aligns across 8 bases. Germline V gives CDR1 SGHNT, CDR2 YYREEE (reference sequence). The CDR3 spans 16 residues. V dropped 0 bases and J dropped 0; count of bases not matched to a gene: 5. CDR3 residues: CASSLAGGGSSYEQYF. The CDR3 DNA reads TGTGCCAGCAGCTTGGCCGGCGGGGGGAGCTCCTACGAGCAGTACTTC.

This clone has more than one count but fewer than ten. V gene TRBV9 combines with J gene TRBJ2-1; D possibly corresponds to TRBD1 (6 bases). This CDR3 has 14 amino acids. Trimming cost V 3 bases and J 6 bases, with 13 bases left between them. CDR1 SGDLS and CDR2 YYNGEE come from the germline V gene. CDR3 loop: CASSAYRALNEQFF. CDR3 DNA: TGTGCCAGCAGCGCCTACAGGGCTCTCAATGAGCAGTTCTTC. Filled out from reference TRBV9 and TRBJ2-1, the complete variable domain reads DSGVTQTPKHLITATGQRVTLRCSPRSGDLSVYWYQQSLDQGLQFLIQYYNGEERAKGNILERFSAQQFPDLHSELNLSSLELGDSALYFCASSAYRALNEQFFGPGTRLTVL.

This clone was detected only a few times. The V and J genes are TRBV6-5 and TRBJ2-7, with a possible D match to TRBD2 (5 bases). The CDR3 contains 12 residues. CDR1 is MNHEY and CDR2 is SVGAGI in the germline V gene. CDR3 in amino acids: CPKSGGLYEQYF. CDR3 coding DNA: TGTCCCAAAAGCGGAGGCCTTTACGAGCAGTACTTC.

This clone has more than one count but fewer than ten. This specimen includes other DNA sequences encoding the same CDR3. This chain uses TRBV5-1 with TRBJ2-5; 8 bases are a match to TRBD1. Germline-derived CDR1 and CDR2 are SGHRS and YFSETQ. Losses at the gene ends were 4 bases for V and 4 bases for J; bases not matched to a gene: 6. The CDR3 sequence is 14 residues long. The CDR3 spells CASSPGTGRETQYF. CDR3 nucleotides: TGCGCCAGCAGCCCCGGGACAGGCAGAGAGACCCAGTACTTC. The complete variable domain, with remaining parts taken from reference TRBV5-1 and TRBJ2-5, reads KAGVTQTPRYLIKTRGQQVTLSCSPISGHRSVSWYQQTPGQGLQFLFEYFSETQRNKGNFPGRFSGRQFSNSRSEMNVSTLELGDSALYLCASSPGTGRETQYFGPGTRLLVL.

This clone was seen a few times. The rearrangement links TRBV7-9 to TRBJ1-1; 7 nucleotides align to TRBD1. V lost 4 bases and J lost 3; bases outside the gene matches: 8. CDR1 and CDR2 from the germline V gene are SEHNR and FQNEAQ (reference sequence). The CDR3 has 15 residues. The CDR3 DNA reads TGTGCCAGCAGCTCGTGGGCACAGGGGCACACTGAAGCTTTCTTT. Amino acids: CASSSWAQGHTEAFF.

V and J are TRBV19 and TRBJ2-1; 7 bases match TRBD2. Germline CDR1 LNHDA, CDR2 SQIVND (reference sequence). The V gene end was trimmed by 6 bases and the J gene end by 7 bases; junction bases not matched to a gene: 15. The CDR3 has 16 residues. CDR3: CASRPFVAGGWNEQFF. The CDR3 DNA reads TGTGCCAGTAGGCCATTCGTAGCGGGCGGGTGGAATGAGCAGTTCTTC.

This clone turned up a few times. V gene TRBV18 combines with J gene TRBJ1-5; D remains unclear. Germline loops: CDR1 KGHSH, CDR2 LQKENI. CDR3 size: 13 residues. V was cut by 6 bases and J by 0 bases, with 6 bases left in between. In nucleotides, the CDR3 is TGTGCCAGCTCCGGTAGTAGCAATCAGCCCCAGCATTTT. Amino acid sequence: CASSGSSNQPQHF.

V and J are TRBV5-8 and TRBJ1-1, with 7 bases fitting TRBD1. From germline, CDR1 is SGHTS and CDR2 YDEGEE. The CDR3 has 10 amino acids. The CDR3 reads CADRATEAFF. The DNA of the CDR3 is TGTGCAGACAGGGCCACTGAAGCTTTCTTT.

A few counts support this clone. This same CDR3 is encoded by further DNA sequences in the sample. The chain is built from TRBV4-3 and TRBJ1-1; a possible D gene is TRBD1 (5 bases). There are 12 residues in the CDR3. V shed 3 bases and J shed 6 bases, with 8 bases lying between them. Germline values: CDR1 LGHNA, CDR2 YSLEER. In DNA form, the CDR3 reads TGCGCCAGCAGCCAGGCAGGGTCTGAAGCTTTCTTT. This gives the protein CASSQAGSEAFF.

This clone has just a few counts. The V call is TRBV2, the J call TRBJ1-1; a weak D match, TRBD1 (6 bases). The germline gives CDR1 SNHLY, CDR2 FYNNEI. The CDR3 consists of 15 residues. Deletions cut 8 bases from V and 0 bases from J, with 16 bases between. The CDR3 nucleotides are TGTGCCAGCCCCCCCAGGACAGCAATGAACACTGAAGCTTTCTTT. It specifies CASPPRTAMNTEAFF.

This chain links TRBV4-3 with TRBJ2-1, with a tentative D call TRBD2 (6 bases). V was pared by 3 bases and J by 9 bases, with 12 bases between. The germline CDR1 and CDR2 sequences are LGHNA and YSLEER. The CDR3 totals 13 residues. The DNA of the CDR3 is TGCGCCAGCAGCCACTACGGGGGAGGTGAGCAGTTCTTC. Its translation: CASSHYGGGEQFF.

The V gene is TRBV5-1, the J gene TRBJ2-5; 7 positions agree with TRBD2. CDR3 size: 13 residues. CDR1 SGHRS and CDR2 YFSETQ come from the germline V gene. The trim removed 4 bases at V and 2 bases at J, leaving 2 bases unmatched. The CDR3 DNA reads TGCGCCAGCAGCCAGGGACTACAAGAGACCCAGTACTTC. It translates to CASSQGLQETQYF.

The chain uses TRBV5-4 and TRBJ2-1, with 8 bases lining up with TRBD2. Germline CDR1 reads SGHNT; CDR2 reads YYREEE (reference sequence). Trimming cost V 3 bases and J 2 bases; bases outside gene matches: 4. The CDR3 extends over 15 amino acids. In nucleotides, the CDR3 is TGTGCCAGCAGCTCCCCCGGGAGGGCCTACAATGAGCAGTTCTTC. Residues: CASSSPGRAYNEQFF.

The gene calls are TRBV4-3 and TRBJ2-7; TRBD2 matches at 7 bases. The CDR3 runs 13 residues. CDR1 and CDR2 (germline): LGHNA, YSLEER. Unmatched junction bases numbered 1, after V lost 1 base and J lost 4 bases. The chain's CDR3 is CASSQGLAYEQYF. The CDR3, as DNA: TGCGCCAGCAGCCAAGGACTAGCTTACGAGCAGTACTTC.

This clone has only a few counts. This chain uses TRBV18 with TRBJ1-1, with 10 bases matching TRBD1. Per the germline V gene, CDR1 is KGHSH and CDR2 is LQKENI. The V gene end was trimmed by 1 base and the J gene end by 0 bases; junction bases not matched to a gene: 2. This CDR3 contains 16 residues. CDR3 amino acids: CASSPRQGAVNTEAFF. CDR3 DNA sequence: TGTGCCAGCTCACCACGACAGGGGGCTGTGAACACTGAAGCTTTCTTT.

This clone was seen a few times. The chain joins TRBV21-1 to TRBJ2-7; the table gives TRBD1 as D, unverified against the DNA. TRBV21-1 is marked as a pseudogene. The CDR3 has 15 amino acids. The CDR3 sequence is CASSTGDKSGNEQYF. The CDR3 bases are TGTGCCAGCAGCACAGGGGACAAGTCGGGAAACGAGCAGTACTTC.

The chain combines TRBV15 with TRBJ2-7; 9 positions agree with TRBD1. Trimming removed 5 bases from V and 5 bases from J; junction bases left unmatched: 10. The CDR3 consists of 15 residues. The germline V gene encodes CDR1 LNHNV and CDR2 YYDKDF (reference sequence). CDR3 protein: CATSVQYRGRHEQYF. CDR3 DNA: TGTGCCACCAGCGTACAGTACAGGGGGCGGCACGAGCAGTACTTC.

CDR3 coding DNA: TGTGCCAGCAGCTTATCGGGACAGTATGGCTACACCTTC. Encoded protein: CASSLSGQYGYTF. J is TRBJ1-2 and V is TRBV7-2; 7 bases align to TRBD1. Germline V gene data show CDR1 as SGHTA and CDR2 as FQGNSA. The CDR3 is 13 amino acids. The V and J ends lost 2 bases and 5 bases, in that order; junction bases with no gene match: 2.

The CDR3 coding sequence is TGCAGCGTTTCCCGGGGAGGGGGGAACGGCTACACCTTC. Protein sequence: CSVSRGGGNGYTF. This chain links TRBV29-1 with TRBJ1-2, with a weak D call TRBD1 (6 bases). V lost 5 bases, J lost 8 bases, and 18 bases lay in between. The germline gives CDR1 SQVTM, CDR2 ANQGSEA. The CDR3 runs to 13 residues.

This chain connects TRBV2 to TRBJ2-6; D unclear. Trimming left V 2 bases short and J 4 bases short, with 6 bases between. This CDR3 is 14 amino acids long. Germline-derived CDR1 and CDR2 are SNHLY and FYNNEI. The CDR3 DNA reads as TGTGCCAGCAGTGAAATCAGAGGGGCCAACGTCCTGACTTTC. This gives the protein CASSEIRGANVLTF.

The count of this clone is one. The rearrangement links TRBV14 to TRBJ1-2; D remains ambiguous. V was shortened by 3 bases and J by 9 bases, with 14 bases between the two germline ends. CDR1 and CDR2 (germline): SGHDN, FVKESK. The CDR3 runs to 13 residues. CDR3 DNA: TGTGCCAGCAGCCAGGTCTCTTACTCAAGCTACACCTTC. Protein sequence: CASSQVSYSSYTF.